These T cell receptor beta chains were read from a single sample in a study of blood T cell repertoires in COVID-19. Here immunoSEQ multiplex PCR was the method, and the copy in TCRdb shows in-frame clones only, minus some. The top ten hold under 3% of the sample, which has roughly 260,000 clones, more than 85% seen once. The specimen was peripheral blood. Receptors originate from a person aged 18 to 29 with COVID-19, enrolled during active disease. CDR3s include the opening cysteine and the closing phenylalanine or tryptophan. The D gene is left open where the match is weak. Not all rows give a size; the values are once, few, many and, for expanded clones, a class.

V gene,D gene,CDR3 length,clone size,J gene,CDR3 protein,CDR3 DNA
TRBV5-5,NA,14,NA,TRBJ1-1,CASSLRDLNTEAFF,TGTGCCAGCAGCCTCCGGGACTTGAACACTGAAGCTTTCTTT
TRBV19,NA,11,NA,TRBJ2-1,CASSYNNEQFF,TGTGCCAGTAGTTATAACAATGAGCAGTTCTTC
TRBV5-1,TRBD2,15,NA,TRBJ2-5,CASSLASSGRQTQYF,TGCGCCAGCAGCTTAGCGTCTAGCGGGAGACAGACCCAGTACTTC
TRBV5-6,NA,14,NA,TRBJ1-5,CASSLARGNQPQHF,TGTGCCAGCAGCTTGGCCAGGGGAAATCAGCCCCAGCATTTT
TRBV7-9,TRBD1,15,NA,TRBJ2-2,CASIPGQGFTGELFF,TGTGCCAGCATTCCGGGACAGGGGTTCACCGGGGAGCTGTTTTTT
TRBV9,TRBD2,17,once,TRBJ2-3,CASSASGTQVSTDTQYF,TGTGCCAGCAGCGCTAGCGGGACTCAAGTTAGCACAGATACGCAGTATTTT
TRBV4-2,NA,15,NA,TRBJ1-1,CASSQEAGWRVEAFF,TGTGCCAGCAGCCAGGAAGCAGGGTGGAGGGTTGAAGCTTTCTTT
TRBV7-8,NA,14,NA,TRBJ1-1,CASSSGRGNTEAFF,TGTGCCAGCAGCTCCGGGCGGGGGAACACTGAAGCTTTCTTT
TRBV5-4,NA,14,NA,TRBJ2-6,CASAPGPGANVLTF,TGTGCCAGCGCCCCAGGGCCCGGGGCCAACGTCCTGACTTTC
TRBV5-1,NA,17,NA,TRBJ2-6,CASSKTGISSGANVLTF,TGCGCCAGCAGCAAGACGGGAATATCGTCCGGGGCCAACGTCCTGACTTTC
TRBV24-1,NA,16,NA,TRBJ1-6,CATSAIERSPGSPLHF,TGTGCCACCAGTGCAATAGAAAGGTCCCCGGGTTCACCCCTCCACTTT
TRBV6-2/TRBV6-3,TRBD2,16,NA,TRBJ2-3,CASSKTSGRVSDTQYF,TGTGCCAGCAGTAAGACTAGCGGGAGGGTTTCAGATACGCAGTATTTT
TRBV19,NA,13,NA,TRBJ1-3,CASSSTQGNTIYF,TGTGCCAGTAGTTCCACACAGGGAAACACCATATATTTT
TRBV24-1,NA,12,NA,TRBJ2-7,CATSDYSGEQYF,TGTGCCACCAGTGATTACAGCGGCGAGCAGTACTTC
TRBV2,TRBD1,15,few,TRBJ1-3,CASSDFGTGRNTIYF,TGTGCCAGCAGTGATTTTGGGACAGGGCGCAACACCATATATTTT
TRBV11-2,NA,15,once,TRBJ2-7,CASSLGIASSYEQYF,TGTGCCAGCAGCTTAGGTATAGCGAGCTCCTACGAGCAGTACTTC
TRBV18,TRBD1,17,NA,TRBJ1-4,CASSPLAPGQGEEKLFF,TGTGCCAGCTCACCACTGGCTCCGGGACAGGGGGAAGAAAAACTGTTTTTT
TRBV19,NA,15,NA,TRBJ2-3,CASSIGASFTDTQYF,TGTGCCAGTAGTATAGGGGCCTCTTTCACAGATACGCAGTATTTT
TRBV24-1,TRBD2,15,NA,TRBJ2-7,CATSDSLAGAYEQYF,TGTGCCACCAGTGATTCCCTAGCGGGAGCCTACGAGCAGTACTTC
TRBV18,TRBD2,15,NA,TRBJ2-3,CASSPGTSSTDTQYF,TGTGCCAGCTCACCCGGGACTAGCAGCACAGATACGCAGTATTTT
TRBV28,TRBD2,14,once,TRBJ2-5,CASSLSGRRETQYF,TGTGCCAGCAGTTTATCCGGGAGGCGAGAGACCCAGTACTTC
TRBV9,TRBD1,15,NA,TRBJ2-7,CASSVDSGGTYEQYF,TGTGCCAGCAGCGTAGACTCAGGGGGCACCTACGAGCAGTACTTC
TRBV6-1,TRBD1,15,NA,TRBJ2-3,CASSEAQGVPDTQYF,TGTGCCAGCAGTGAAGCGCAGGGGGTCCCAGATACGCAGTATTTT
TRBV5-6,TRBD2,15,NA,TRBJ2-7,CASSLIAGGNYEQYF,TGTGCCAGCAGCTTGATAGCGGGAGGAAACTACGAGCAGTACTTC
TRBV9,TRBD1,16,NA,TRBJ2-1,CASSAARGQVIYEQFF,TGTGCCAGCAGCGCCGCTCGGGGACAGGTGATTTATGAGCAGTTCTTC